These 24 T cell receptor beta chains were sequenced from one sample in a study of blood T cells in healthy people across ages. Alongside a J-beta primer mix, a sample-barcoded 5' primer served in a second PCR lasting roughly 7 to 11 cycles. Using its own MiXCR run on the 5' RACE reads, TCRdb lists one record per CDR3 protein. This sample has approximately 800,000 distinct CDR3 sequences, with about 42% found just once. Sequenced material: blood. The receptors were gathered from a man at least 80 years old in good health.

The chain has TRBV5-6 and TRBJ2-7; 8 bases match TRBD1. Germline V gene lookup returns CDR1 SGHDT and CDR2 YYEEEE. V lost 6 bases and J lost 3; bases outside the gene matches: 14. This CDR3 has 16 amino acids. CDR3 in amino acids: CASIPSGRGRVYEQYF. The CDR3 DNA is TGTGCCAGCATCCCCAGCGGCAGGGGGCGCGTCTACGAGCAGTACTTC.

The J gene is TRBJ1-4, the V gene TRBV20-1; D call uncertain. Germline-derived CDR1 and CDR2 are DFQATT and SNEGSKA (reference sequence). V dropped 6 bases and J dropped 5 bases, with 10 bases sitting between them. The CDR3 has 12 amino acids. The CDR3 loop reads CSASLGNEKLFF. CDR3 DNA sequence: TGCAGTGCGTCCCTCGGGAATGAAAAACTGTTTTTT.

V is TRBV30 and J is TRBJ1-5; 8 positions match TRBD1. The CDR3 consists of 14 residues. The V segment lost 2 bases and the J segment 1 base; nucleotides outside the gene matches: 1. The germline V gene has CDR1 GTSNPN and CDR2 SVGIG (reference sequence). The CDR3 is CAWSRDRSNQPQHF. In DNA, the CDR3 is TGTGCCTGGAGTAGGGACAGGAGCAATCAGCCCCAGCATTTT.

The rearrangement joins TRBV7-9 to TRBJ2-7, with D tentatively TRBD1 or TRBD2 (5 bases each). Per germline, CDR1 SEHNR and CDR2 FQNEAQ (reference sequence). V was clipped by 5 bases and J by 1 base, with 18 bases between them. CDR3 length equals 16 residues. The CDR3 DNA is TGTGCCAGCAGCCCGGGTCCGGCAGGGAGTTCCTACGAGCAGTACTTC. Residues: CASSPGPAGSSYEQYF.

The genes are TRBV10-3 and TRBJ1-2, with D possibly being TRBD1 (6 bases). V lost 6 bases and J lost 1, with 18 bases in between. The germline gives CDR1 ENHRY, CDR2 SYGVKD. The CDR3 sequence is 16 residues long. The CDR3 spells CAIRGGGANLNYGYTF. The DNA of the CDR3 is TGTGCCATCAGAGGTGGGGGGGCCAACCTTAACTATGGCTACACCTTC.

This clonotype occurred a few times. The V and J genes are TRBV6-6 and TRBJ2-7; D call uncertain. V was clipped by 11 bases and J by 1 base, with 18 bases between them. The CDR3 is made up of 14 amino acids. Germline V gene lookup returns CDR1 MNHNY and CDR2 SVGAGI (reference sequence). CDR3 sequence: CASRMEVDSYEQYF. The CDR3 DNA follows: TGTGCCTCCAGGATGGAAGTAGATTCCTACGAGCAGTACTTC.

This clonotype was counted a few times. CDR3: CASSLNPVTGQNEQFF. DNA of the CDR3: TGTGCCAGCAGCTTAAATCCGGTTACGGGACAGAATGAGCAGTTCTTC. This sequence joins TRBV7-3 and TRBJ2-1; 7 positions match TRBD1. The V and J ends lost 1 base and 7 bases, in that order; junction bases with no gene match: 10. CDR3 length equals 16 residues. Germline V lookup: CDR1 SGHTA, CDR2 FQGTGA.

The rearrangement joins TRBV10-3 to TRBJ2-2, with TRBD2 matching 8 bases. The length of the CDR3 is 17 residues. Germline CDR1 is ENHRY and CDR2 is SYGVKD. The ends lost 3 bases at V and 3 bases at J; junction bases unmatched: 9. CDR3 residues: CAISEMAGGADTGELFF. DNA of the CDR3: TGTGCCATCAGTGAAATGGCGGGAGGCGCGGACACCGGGGAGCTGTTTTTT.

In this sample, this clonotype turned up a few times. The CDR3 bases are TGCGCCAGCAGCTTTAGACAGGTTCAAGAGACCCAGTACTTC. It specifies CASSFRQVQETQYF. V is TRBV5-1 and J is TRBJ2-5, with a weak D call TRBD1 (6 bases). CDR1 and CDR2 (germline): SGHRS, YFSETQ. The V and J ends lost 2 bases and 2 bases respectively, with 10 bases between them. The CDR3 covers 14 residues.

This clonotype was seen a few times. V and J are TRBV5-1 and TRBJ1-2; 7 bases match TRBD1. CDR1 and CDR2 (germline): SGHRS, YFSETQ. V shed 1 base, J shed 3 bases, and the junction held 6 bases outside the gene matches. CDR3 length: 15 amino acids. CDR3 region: CASSLLSGGDYGYTF. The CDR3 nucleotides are TGCGCCAGCAGCTTGTTGTCAGGGGGTGACTATGGCTACACCTTC.

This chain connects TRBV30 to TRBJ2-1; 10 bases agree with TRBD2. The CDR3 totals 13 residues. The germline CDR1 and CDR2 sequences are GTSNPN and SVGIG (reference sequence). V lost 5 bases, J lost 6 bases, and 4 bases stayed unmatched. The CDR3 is CAWQREGRNEQFF. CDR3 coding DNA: TGTGCCTGGCAGCGGGAGGGCCGCAATGAGCAGTTCTTC. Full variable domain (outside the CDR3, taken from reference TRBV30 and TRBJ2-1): SQTIHQWPATLVQPVGSPLSLECTVEGTSNPNLYWYRQAAGRGLQLLFYSVGIGQISSEVPQNLSASRPQDRQFILSSKKLLLSDSGFYLCAWQREGRNEQFFGPGTRLTVL.

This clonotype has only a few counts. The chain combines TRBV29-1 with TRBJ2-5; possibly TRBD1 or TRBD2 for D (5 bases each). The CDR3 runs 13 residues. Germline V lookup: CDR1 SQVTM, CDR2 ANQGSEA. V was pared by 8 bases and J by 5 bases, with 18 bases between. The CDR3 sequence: CSILGQYGETQYF. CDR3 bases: TGCAGCATACTAGGACAATACGGGGAGACCCAGTACTTC. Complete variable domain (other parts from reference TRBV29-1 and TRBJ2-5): SAVISQKPSRDICQRGTSLTIQCQVDSQVTMMFWYRQQPGQSLTLIATANQGSEATYESGFVIDKFPISRPNLTFSTLTVSNMSPEDSSIYLCSILGQYGETQYFGPGTRLLVL.

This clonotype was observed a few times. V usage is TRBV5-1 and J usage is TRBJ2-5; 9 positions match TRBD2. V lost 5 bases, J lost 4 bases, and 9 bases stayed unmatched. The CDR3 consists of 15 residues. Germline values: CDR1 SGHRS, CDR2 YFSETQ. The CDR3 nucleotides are TGCGCCAGCAGATCGCAACTAGCGGGCGGAGAGACCCAGTACTTC. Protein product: CASRSQLAGGETQYF.

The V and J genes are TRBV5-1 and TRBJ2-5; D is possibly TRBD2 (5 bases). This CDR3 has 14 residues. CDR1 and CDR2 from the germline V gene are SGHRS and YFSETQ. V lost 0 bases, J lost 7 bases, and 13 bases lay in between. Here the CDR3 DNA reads TGCGCCAGCAGCTTGGTCGGGGTAGAGGCGACCCAGTACTTC. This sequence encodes CASSLVGVEATQYF.

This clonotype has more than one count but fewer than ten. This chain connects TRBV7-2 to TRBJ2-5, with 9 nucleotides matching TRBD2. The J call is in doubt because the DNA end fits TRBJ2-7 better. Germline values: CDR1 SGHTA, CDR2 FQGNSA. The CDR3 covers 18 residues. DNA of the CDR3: TGTGCCAGCAGCTTAGGGTCTACGGCGGGAGGGTTAACCTACGAGCAGTACTTC. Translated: CASSLGSTAGGLTYEQYF.

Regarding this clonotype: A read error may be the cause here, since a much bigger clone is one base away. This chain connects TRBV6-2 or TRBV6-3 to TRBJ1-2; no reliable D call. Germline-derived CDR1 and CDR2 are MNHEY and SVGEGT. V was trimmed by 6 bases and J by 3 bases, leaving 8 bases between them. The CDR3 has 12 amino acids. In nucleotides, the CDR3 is TGTGCCAGCAGCCCCCATGACTATGGCTACACCTTC. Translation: CASSPHDYGYTF.

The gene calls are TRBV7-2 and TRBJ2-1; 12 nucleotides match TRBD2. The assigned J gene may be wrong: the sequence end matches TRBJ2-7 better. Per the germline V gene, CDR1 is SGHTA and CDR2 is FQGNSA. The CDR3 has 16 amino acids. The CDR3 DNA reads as TGTGCCAGCAGCTTGACTAGCGGGAGCTCCTACAATGAGCAGTACTTC. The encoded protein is CASSLTSGSSYNEQYF.

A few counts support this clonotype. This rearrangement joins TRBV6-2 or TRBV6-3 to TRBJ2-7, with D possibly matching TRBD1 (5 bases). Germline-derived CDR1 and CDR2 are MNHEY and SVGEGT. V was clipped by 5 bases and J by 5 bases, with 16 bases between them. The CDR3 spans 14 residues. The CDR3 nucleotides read TGTGCCAGCAGTGATACGGACACCGACCACGAGCAGTACTTC. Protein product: CASSDTDTDHEQYF.

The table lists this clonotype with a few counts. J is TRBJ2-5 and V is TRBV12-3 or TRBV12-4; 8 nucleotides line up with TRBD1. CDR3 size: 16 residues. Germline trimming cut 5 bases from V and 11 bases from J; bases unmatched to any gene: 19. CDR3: CASSPGTGRPTREQYF. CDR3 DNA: TGTGCCAGCAGTCCAGGGACAGGTCGCCCCACTAGGGAGCAGTACTTC.

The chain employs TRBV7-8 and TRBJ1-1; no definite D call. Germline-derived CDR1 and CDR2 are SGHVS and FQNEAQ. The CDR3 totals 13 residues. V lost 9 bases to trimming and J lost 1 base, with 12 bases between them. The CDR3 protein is CASARRENTEAFF. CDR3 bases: TGTGCCAGTGCCCGGCGGGAGAACACTGAAGCTTTCTTT.

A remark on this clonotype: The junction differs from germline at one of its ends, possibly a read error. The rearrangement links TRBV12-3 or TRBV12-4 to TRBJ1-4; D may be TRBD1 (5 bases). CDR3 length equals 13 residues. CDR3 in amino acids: CASSVAQGEKLFF. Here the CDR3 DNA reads TGTGCCAGCAGTGTAGCGCAGGGTGAAAAACTGTTTTTT.

This chain's CDR3 is CSALAGGSYEQYF. The DNA of the CDR3 is TGCAGCGCCTTAGCGGGGGGCTCCTACGAGCAGTACTTC. The chain carries TRBV29-1 and TRBJ2-7; 10 positions agree with TRBD2. V was pared by 7 bases and J by 0 bases, with 3 bases of the junction left unmatched. This CDR3 is 13 amino acids long. Germline V gene data show CDR1 as SQVTM and CDR2 as ANQGSEA.

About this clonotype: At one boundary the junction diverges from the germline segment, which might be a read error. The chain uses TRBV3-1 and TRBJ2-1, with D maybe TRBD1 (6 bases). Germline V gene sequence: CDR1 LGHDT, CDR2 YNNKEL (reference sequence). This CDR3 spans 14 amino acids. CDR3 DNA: TGTGCCGGCAGCCAAGACGCAACAGGGAATGAGCAGTTCTTC. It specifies CAGSQDATGNEQFF.

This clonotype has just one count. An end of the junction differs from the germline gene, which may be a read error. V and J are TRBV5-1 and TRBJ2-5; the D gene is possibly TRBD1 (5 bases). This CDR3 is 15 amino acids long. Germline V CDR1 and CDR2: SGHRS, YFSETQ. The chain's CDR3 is CASRGRKGNQEAQYF. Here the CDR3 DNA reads TGCGCCAGCAGAGGACGGAAGGGGAACCAAGAGGCCCAGTACTTC.